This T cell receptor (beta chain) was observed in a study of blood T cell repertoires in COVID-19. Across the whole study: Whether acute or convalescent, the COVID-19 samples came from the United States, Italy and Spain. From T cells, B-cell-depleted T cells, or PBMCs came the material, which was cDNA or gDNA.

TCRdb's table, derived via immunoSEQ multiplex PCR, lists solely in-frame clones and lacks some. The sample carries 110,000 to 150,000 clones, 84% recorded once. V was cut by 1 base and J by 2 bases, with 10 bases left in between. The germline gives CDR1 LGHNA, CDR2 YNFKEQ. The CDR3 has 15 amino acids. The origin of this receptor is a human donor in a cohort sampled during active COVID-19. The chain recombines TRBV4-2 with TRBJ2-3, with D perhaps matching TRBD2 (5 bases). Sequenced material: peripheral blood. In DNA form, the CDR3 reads TGTGCCAGCAGCCAAGGAAGGGAGTACACAGATACGCAGTATTTT. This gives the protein CASSQGREYTDTQYF.